This T cell receptor (beta chain) is drawn from a study of early T cells in non-severe SARS-CoV-2 infection. CDR1 and CDR2 (germline): SGHRS, YFSETQ. V shed 4 bases, J shed 5 bases, and the junction held 7 bases outside the gene matches. The CDR3 totals 16 residues. Whole-study findings and limits: Comparison of clonotypes with VDJdb favored anti-spike CD8 responses while missing private and CD4 specificities.

Individual cDNA molecules were tagged with unique molecular identifiers, the study reported. TCRdb re-called the 5' RACE reads through MiXCR, storing one row per CDR3 protein. The data show tens of thousands of distinct CDR3 sequences, around an eighth seen once. Comments on this clonotype: Its specificity is not known.

The chain joins TRBV5-1 to TRBJ2-5; 14 bases agree with TRBD2. This clonotype was obtained from an adult who was a healthcare worker with PCR-confirmed SARS-CoV-2 infection or an uninfected control (not recorded which). The sample comprised whole blood. The CDR3 nucleotides are TGCGCCAGCAGCCCGGGGACTAGCGGGAGTCTGGAGACCCAGTACTTC. It translates to CASSPGTSGSLETQYF.